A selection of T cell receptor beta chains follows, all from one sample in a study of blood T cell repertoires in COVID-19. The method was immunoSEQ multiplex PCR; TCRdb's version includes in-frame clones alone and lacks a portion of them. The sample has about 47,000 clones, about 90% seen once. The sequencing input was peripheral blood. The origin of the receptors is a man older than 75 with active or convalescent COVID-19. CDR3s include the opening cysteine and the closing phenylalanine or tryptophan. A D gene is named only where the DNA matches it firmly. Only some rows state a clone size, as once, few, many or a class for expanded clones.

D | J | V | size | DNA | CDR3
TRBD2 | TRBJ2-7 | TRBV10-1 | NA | TGCGCCAGCAGTTATAGCGGGAGCCACGAGCAGTACTTC | CASSYSGSHEQYF
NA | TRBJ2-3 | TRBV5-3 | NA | TGTGCCAGATCCCCGGGTCAGCGGCCCATACTCACAGATACGCAGTATTTT | CARSPGQRPILTDTQYF
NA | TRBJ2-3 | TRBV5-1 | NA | TGCGCCAGCAGCTTGGGGGCAGGCCAGGCGTCGGATACGCAGTATTTT | CASSLGAGQASDTQYF
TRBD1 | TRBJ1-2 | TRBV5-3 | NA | TGTGCCAGAAGTAATAACAGGGGCTATTATGGCTACACCTTC | CARSNNRGYYGYTF
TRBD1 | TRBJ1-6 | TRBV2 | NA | TGTGCCAGCACTTATAACAGGGGTAGTTCACCCCTCCACTTT | CASTYNRGSSPLHF
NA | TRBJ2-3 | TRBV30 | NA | TGTGCCTGGAGTGCCCAAATGGATACGCAGTATTTT | CAWSAQMDTQYF
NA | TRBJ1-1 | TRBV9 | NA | TGTGCCAGCAGCGTAGGAGGGGGAGAAGCCCCTGAAGCTTTCTTT | CASSVGGGEAPEAFF
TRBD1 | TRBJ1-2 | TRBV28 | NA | TGTGCCAGCAGGTCAGGGGGAAAGGGCTACACCTTC | CASRSGGKGYTF
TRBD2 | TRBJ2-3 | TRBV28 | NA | TGTGCCAGCAGTTTCCGAGGGACTAGCGGGGGCCTAGCTACCACAGATACGCAGTATTTT | CASSFRGTSGGLATTDTQYF
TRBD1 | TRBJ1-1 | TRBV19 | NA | TGTGCCAGTAATCAAGCTCCGGGACAGAGGGATAACACTGAAGCTTTCTTT | CASNQAPGQRDNTEAFF
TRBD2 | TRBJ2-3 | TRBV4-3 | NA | TGCGCCAGCAGCAGACTAGCGGGGGGCCGAACGCAGTATTTT | CASSRLAGGRTQYF
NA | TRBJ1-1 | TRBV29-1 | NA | TGCAGCGTCCTGCGGATAGCGATCACTGAAGCTTTCTTT | CSVLRIAITEAFF
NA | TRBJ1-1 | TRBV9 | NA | TGTGCCAGCAGCGCCCCAGGGGCAAGTGAAGCTTTCTTT | CASSAPGASEAFF
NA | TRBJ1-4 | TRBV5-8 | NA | TGTGCCAGCAGCTTGGGACAGTTCGGCACTAATGAAAAACTGTTTTTT | CASSLGQFGTNEKLFF
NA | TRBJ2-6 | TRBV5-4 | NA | TGTGCCAGCAGCTCCCCGGTCTCTGGGGCCAACGTCCTGACTTTC | CASSSPVSGANVLTF
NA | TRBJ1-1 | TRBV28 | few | TGTGCCAGCAGTTTCTGGGGGGTTCAAGCTTTCTTT | CASSFWGVQAFF
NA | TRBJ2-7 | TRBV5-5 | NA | TGTGCCAGCAGCGCGACTGTTTACGAGCAGTACTTC | CASSATVYEQYF
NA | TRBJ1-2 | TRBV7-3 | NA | TGTGCCAGCAGCCCGGGTTCCGACGGGATTTTCGGTGGCTACACCTTC | CASSPGSDGIFGGYTF
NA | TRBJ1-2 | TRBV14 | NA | TGTGCCAGCAGCCAAGATTGGAACAGCCTCGGTTTCGACTATGGCTACACCTTC | CASSQDWNSLGFDYGYTF
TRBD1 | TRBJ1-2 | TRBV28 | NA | TGTGCCAGCACCTCGGGACAGAGGGGATACACCTTC | CASTSGQRGYTF
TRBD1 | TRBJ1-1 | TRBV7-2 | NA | TGTGCCAGCAGCTTAGCGCCAGGGGGGTACACTGAAGCTTTCTTT | CASSLAPGGYTEAFF
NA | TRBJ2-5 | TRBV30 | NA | TGTGCCTGGAGTGTAAACGGCCTAGTTCAAGAGACCCAGTACTTC | CAWSVNGLVQETQYF
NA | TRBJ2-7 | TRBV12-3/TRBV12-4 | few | TGTGCCAGCAGCCTTAACTACGAGCAGTACTTC | CASSLNYEQYF
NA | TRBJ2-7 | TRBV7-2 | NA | TGTGCCAGCAGCCCGCGGGGACAGCATACCTACGAGCAGTACTTC | CASSPRGQHTYEQYF
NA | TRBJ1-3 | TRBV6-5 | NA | TGTGCCAGCATGGCCAGCTCTGGAAACACCATATATTTT | CASMASSGNTIYF
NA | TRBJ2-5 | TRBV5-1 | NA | TGCGCCAGCAGCTTCCCTCAAGAGACCCAGTACTTC | CASSFPQETQYF
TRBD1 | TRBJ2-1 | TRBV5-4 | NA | TGTGCCAGCAGCTTGGGACAGGGGGCATACAATGAGCAGTTCTTC | CASSLGQGAYNEQFF
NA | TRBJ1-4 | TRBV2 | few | TGTGCCAGCAGCACCGATAGAGATGAAAAACTGTTTTTT | CASSTDRDEKLFF
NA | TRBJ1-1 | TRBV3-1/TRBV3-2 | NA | TGTGCCAGCAGCTCCCTATTTGAAGTTTTCTTT | CASSSLFEVFF
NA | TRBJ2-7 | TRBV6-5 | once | TGTGCCAGCAGTTACCTAGCATCCTACGAGCAGTACTTC | CASSYLASYEQYF
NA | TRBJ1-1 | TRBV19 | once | TGTGCCAGTAGTATAGGACGGTCTAGAACTGAAGCTTTCTTT | CASSIGRSRTEAFF
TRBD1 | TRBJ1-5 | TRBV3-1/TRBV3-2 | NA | TGTGCCAGCAGCCCCCAGTGGGGACAGGGAGGACAGCCCCAGCATTTT | CASSPQWGQGGQPQHF
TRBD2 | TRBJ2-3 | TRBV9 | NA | TGTGCCAGCAGCCGCGGGACTAGCATAGCAGATACGCAGTATTTT | CASSRGTSIADTQYF
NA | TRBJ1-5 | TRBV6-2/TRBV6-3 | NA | TGTGCCAGCAGTTATTCGGGGGGCAATCAGCCCCAGCATTTT | CASSYSGGNQPQHF
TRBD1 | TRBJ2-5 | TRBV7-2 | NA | TGTGCCAGCAGTACCGGGACAGGGTACCAAGAGACCCAGTACTTC | CASSTGTGYQETQYF
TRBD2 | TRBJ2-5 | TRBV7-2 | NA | TGTGCCAGCAGCTTAATGCGGGGGGGGGAGACCCAGTACTTC | CASSLMRGGETQYF
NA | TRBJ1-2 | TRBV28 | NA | TGTGCCAGCAGTTTACAGAACTATGGCTACACCTTC | CASSLQNYGYTF
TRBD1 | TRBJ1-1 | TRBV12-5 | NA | TGTGCTAGTGGTTTGGAGGGGGCCGGGACTGAAGCTTTCTTT | CASGLEGAGTEAFF
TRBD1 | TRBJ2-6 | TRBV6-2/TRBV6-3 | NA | TGTGCCAGCAGTTATCCGGGACAGGGCGTTTCTGGGGCCAACGTCCTGACTTTC | CASSYPGQGVSGANVLTF
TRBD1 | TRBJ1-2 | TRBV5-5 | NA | TGTGCCAGCAGCCCCCGGACAGGATACTATGGCTACACCTTC | CASSPRTGYYGYTF
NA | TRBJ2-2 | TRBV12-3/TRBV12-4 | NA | TGTGCCAGCAGTTTTCAGGTCACCGGGGAGCTGTTTTTT | CASSFQVTGELFF
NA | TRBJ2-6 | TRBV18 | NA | TGTGCCAGCTCACCACCGGGACAATTTAAGGCCAACGTCCTGACTTTC | CASSPPGQFKANVLTF
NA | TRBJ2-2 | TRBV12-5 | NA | TGTGCTAGTGGTTTGGTACTTGGACAAAGGGTCCGTGGGGAGCTGTTTTTT | CASGLVLGQRVRGELFF
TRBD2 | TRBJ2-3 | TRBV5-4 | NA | TGTGCCAGCAGCTCCGGGACTAGCGGACCCACAGATACGCAGTATTTT | CASSSGTSGPTDTQYF
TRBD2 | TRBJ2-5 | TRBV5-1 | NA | TGCGCCAGCAGCTTGGCCCCGGGACTAGCGGGAGAAAAAGAGACCCAGTACTTC | CASSLAPGLAGEKETQYF
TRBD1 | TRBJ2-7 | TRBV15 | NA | TGTGCCACAACATCCGGGACAGGGGCCTACGAGCAGTACTTC | CATTSGTGAYEQYF
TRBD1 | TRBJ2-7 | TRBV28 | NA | TGTGCCAGCAGCCTATCCGACAGGGAGTACGAGCAGTACTTC | CASSLSDREYEQYF
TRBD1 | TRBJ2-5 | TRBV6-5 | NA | TGTGCCAGCAACGCAGACAGGGAGGAGACCCAGTACTTC | CASNADREETQYF
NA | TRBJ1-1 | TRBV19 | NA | TGTGCCAGTAAGACAGGCGAGAACACTGAAGCTTTCTTT | CASKTGENTEAFF
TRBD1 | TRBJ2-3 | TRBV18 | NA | TGTGCCAGCTCCCCCAGCCGGCCCAGGGGGTCGTCGGATACGCAGTATTTT | CASSPSRPRGSSDTQYF
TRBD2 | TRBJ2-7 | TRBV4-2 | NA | TGTGCCAGCAGCCACTCTCTAGCGGGAGGGTGGTCCTACGAGCAGTACTTC | CASSHSLAGGWSYEQYF
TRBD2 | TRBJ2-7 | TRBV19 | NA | TGTGCCAGTAGTACCCTCACCAGCGGGAGGAGCTCCTACGAGCAGTACTTC | CASSTLTSGRSSYEQYF
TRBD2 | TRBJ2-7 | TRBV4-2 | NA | TGTGCCAGCAGCCAAGAAGGGCTAGCGGACACCTACGAGCAGTACTTC | CASSQEGLADTYEQYF
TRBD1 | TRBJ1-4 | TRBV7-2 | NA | TGTGCCAGCAGCCTTTCGACAGGGGCTGCAACTAATGAAAAACTGTTTTTT | CASSLSTGAATNEKLFF
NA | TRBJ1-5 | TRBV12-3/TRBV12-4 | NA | TGTGCCACCTCCGGGGGAAGGGATCAGCCCCAGCATTTT | CATSGGRDQPQHF
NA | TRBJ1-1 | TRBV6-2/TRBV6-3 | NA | TGTGCCAGCAGTTTTAAGAGGAACACTGAAGCTTTCTTT | CASSFKRNTEAFF
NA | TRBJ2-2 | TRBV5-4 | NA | TGTGCCAGCGCCCCTCGGGGGAGCAGAACCGGGGAGCTGTTTTTT | CASAPRGSRTGELFF
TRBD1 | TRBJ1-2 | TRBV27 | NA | TGTGCCAGCAGCCGAGAGGACAGGGGGAGGCATGGCTACACCTTC | CASSREDRGRHGYTF
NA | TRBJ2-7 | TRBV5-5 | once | TGTGCCAGCAGCCCCACAGGGAGCTCCTACGAGCAGTACTTC | CASSPTGSSYEQYF